What follows describes a single T cell receptor (beta chain). Its specificity is unknown. The sample belongs to a study of T cell therapy after organ transplantation. TCRdb's copy holds only in-frame clones and misses some; the assay was immunoSEQ multiplex PCR. The sample records 40,000 to 60,000 clones, around 93% being singletons. The length of the CDR3 is 13 residues. Deletions cut 4 bases from V and 4 bases from J, with 11 bases between. In germline, CDR1 is SGHNT, CDR2 YYREEE (reference sequence). Study-level findings and limits: In nonresponders, reduced coverage from low CD8+ yield may limit detected expansions.

Drug-resistant or recurrent cytomegalovirus affected these solid-organ transplant recipient patients. The chain couples TRBV5-4 to TRBJ1-2; D gene ambiguous. This clonotype originated in a human patient who had received a solid organ transplant and had CMV disease. Sequenced material: CD8+ T cells from blood, taken before autologous CMV-specific T cell therapy. CDR3 loop: CASSANDIYGYTF. The CDR3, as DNA: TGTGCCAGCAGCGCAAACGATATCTATGGCTACACCTTC.